The 18 T cell receptor beta chains given below trace back to one sample, sequenced in a study of early T cells in non-severe SARS-CoV-2 infection. TCRdb used MiXCR to reprocess the 5' RACE reads, holding one entry per CDR3 protein. Here the sample spans around 60,000 distinct CDR3 sequences, roughly 13% being singletons. The sample taken for sequencing was whole blood. The source of these receptors is an adult who was a healthcare worker with PCR-confirmed SARS-CoV-2 infection or an uninfected control (not recorded which).

This clonotype was counted a few times. The germline gene is not matched at one end of the junction; a read error may be the cause. The V gene is TRBV29-1, the J gene TRBJ2-7, with no clear D. Germline CDR1 reads SQVTM; CDR2 reads ANQGSEA. The length of the CDR3 is 12 residues. The CDR3 sequence: CSVEDGSYEQYF. The CDR3 DNA reads as TGCAGCGTCGAAGACGGATCCTACGAGCAGTACTTC.

Only one count was recorded for this clonotype. The CDR3 protein is CSASRVNEQFF. The CDR3 nucleotides are TGCAGTGCTAGTAGGGTCAATGAGCAGTTCTTC. This chain joins TRBV20-1 and TRBJ2-1; D is ambiguous. The V end lost 3 bases, the J end lost 6 bases, and 6 bases lay between the germline ends. Germline loops: CDR1 DFQATT, CDR2 SNEGSKA (reference sequence). This CDR3 is built from 11 residues.

This clonotype turned up a few times. The chain is built from TRBV12-3 or TRBV12-4 and TRBJ1-1, with D tentatively TRBD1 (5 bases). The CDR3 extends over 14 amino acids. V shed 3 bases and J shed 0 bases, with 8 bases lying between them. CDR3 nucleotide sequence: TGTGCCAGCAGTTTCTGGGGGATGAACACTGAAGCTTTCTTT. It codes for CASSFWGMNTEAFF.

This clonotype was picked up many times. V and J are TRBV20-1 and TRBJ2-7; 8 bases match TRBD1. The CDR3 totals 15 residues. V lost 1 base to trimming and J lost 6 bases; unmatched junction nucleotides: 11. Germline CDR1 DFQATT, CDR2 SNEGSKA (reference sequence). CDR3 DNA sequence: TGCAGTGCTAGAGTCCTCGACAGGGGTGGACGCGAGCAGTACTTC. Its translation is CSARVLDRGGREQYF.

This clonotype occurred many times. V gene TRBV20-1 combines with J gene TRBJ1-2, with TRBD1 as a possible D gene (6 bases). The CDR3 length is 13 residues. Germline CDR1 is DFQATT and CDR2 is SNEGSKA (reference sequence). The V gene lost 6 bases and the J gene lost 5 bases, with 16 bases spanning the gap. The CDR3 spells CSAGETGRYGYTF. The CDR3 DNA reads TGCAGTGCGGGAGAGACAGGACGGTATGGCTACACCTTC.

This clonotype was recorded at least ten times. This chain links TRBV20-1 with TRBJ2-1; D is perhaps TRBD1 (5 bases). Per the germline V gene, CDR1 is DFQATT and CDR2 is SNEGSKA (reference sequence). CDR3 length: 14 residues. V gave up 6 bases and J gave up 5 bases, with 17 bases separating them. Here the CDR3 DNA reads TGCAGTGCCCAGAGGTGGCAGGGAAACAATGAGCAGTTCTTC. Its translation is CSAQRWQGNNEQFF.

The genes are TRBV20-1 and TRBJ2-3; tentatively, D is TRBD2 (5 bases). Germline CDR1 reads DFQATT; CDR2 reads SNEGSKA (reference sequence). The CDR3 has 14 residues. The germline V and J ends were trimmed by 3 bases and 3 bases, with 13 bases remaining between them. The CDR3 sequence: CSASHRGRTDTQYF. The CDR3 coding sequence is TGCAGTGCTAGTCATCGGGGAAGAACAGATACGCAGTATTTT.

This clonotype was detected many times. This chain joins TRBV6-2 or TRBV6-3 and TRBJ2-2, with TRBD2 as a possible D gene (5 bases). Germline V gene data show CDR1 as MNHEY and CDR2 as SVGEGT. This CDR3 has 13 residues. The V end lost 1 base, the J end lost 6 bases, and 6 bases lay between the germline ends. CDR3 in amino acids: CASSYFGAGELFF. CDR3 coding DNA: TGTGCCAGCAGTTACTTCGGGGCCGGGGAGCTGTTTTTT.

This clonotype occurred a few times. The chain is built from TRBV4-2 and TRBJ2-2, with TRBD2 matching 9 bases. The germline gives CDR1 LGHNA, CDR2 YNFKEQ. This CDR3 has 17 amino acids. The ends lost 0 bases at V and 6 bases at J; junction bases unmatched: 8. The CDR3 bases are TGTGCCAGCAGCCAAGATCTCCGGGCTAGCGGGGCCGGGGAGCTGTTTTTT. It encodes CASSQDLRASGAGELFF.

V gene TRBV12-3 or TRBV12-4 combines with J gene TRBJ2-5; TRBD1 matches at 12 bases. The CDR3 runs to 15 residues. Trimming cost V 4 bases and J 5 bases; bases outside gene matches: 5. The CDR3 reads CASSSTGTGGETQYF. CDR3 nucleotides: TGTGCCAGCAGTTCCACCGGGACAGGGGGCGAGACCCAGTACTTC.

The gene calls are TRBV28 and TRBJ2-4; D is perhaps TRBD2 (7 bases). Trimming took off 2 bases at V and 4 bases at J, with 15 bases between the two ends. The CDR3 covers 16 residues. Germline V lookup: CDR1 MDHEN, CDR2 SYDVKM. The CDR3 spells CASSLLGGGHKNIQYF. In nucleotides, the CDR3 is TGTGCCAGCAGTTTACTGGGCGGGGGCCATAAAAACATTCAGTACTTC.

The rearrangement joins TRBV27 to TRBJ1-2, with 7 positions matching TRBD1. Germline values: CDR1 MNHEY, CDR2 SMNVEV (reference sequence). The CDR3 runs to 16 residues. V shed 5 bases, J shed 4 bases, and the junction held 13 bases outside the gene matches. This CDR3 reads CASSTSTSQGGYGYTF. The CDR3 DNA reads TGTGCCAGCAGTACCTCGACAAGCCAGGGGGGCTATGGCTACACCTTC.

This clonotype showed up many times. This chain links TRBV5-1 with TRBJ2-7, with D possibly matching TRBD1 (6 bases). Trimming cost V 7 bases and J 0 bases, with 17 bases left between them. The CDR3 runs to 15 residues. Germline-derived CDR1 and CDR2 are SGHRS and YFSETQ. The DNA of the CDR3 is TGCGCCAGCCGATTGAACCGGGACACCTCCTACGAGCAGTACTTC. It specifies CASRLNRDTSYEQYF.

The gene calls are TRBV5-5 and TRBJ1-3; D not resolved. The CDR3 sequence is 13 residues long. V was cut by 3 bases and J by 7 bases, with 11 bases left in between. Germline values: CDR1 SGHKS, CDR2 YYEKEE (reference sequence). The CDR3 DNA is TGTGCCAGCAGCTCGACCGGACCGAACACCATATATTTT. It is translated as CASSSTGPNTIYF.

This clonotype was seen at least ten times. V gene TRBV10-3 combines with J gene TRBJ1-1; possible D gene TRBD1, 6 bases. Germline assignment: CDR1 ENHRY and CDR2 SYGVKD. V lost 10 bases and J 3 bases, leaving 18 bases between the germline ends. The CDR3 is 14 amino acids. This chain's CDR3 is CATNQGKLYTEAFF. Here the CDR3 DNA reads TGTGCCACCAACCAGGGGAAGTTGTACACTGAAGCTTTCTTT.

The rearrangement uses TRBV20-1 and TRBJ2-2, with D possibly TRBD1 on 7 matching bases. V was cut by 3 bases and J by 4 bases, with 12 bases left in between. Germline CDR1 and CDR2: DFQATT and SNEGSKA (reference sequence). The CDR3 totals 14 residues. This CDR3 reads CSARTGRGTGELFF. DNA for the CDR3: TGCAGTGCTAGGACAGGGCGGGGCACCGGGGAGCTGTTTTTT.

This clonotype showed up many times. In DNA form, the CDR3 reads TGTGCCAGCAAACTACGACGGTACACCGGGGAGCTGTTTTTT. This codes for CASKLRRYTGELFF. This chain joins TRBV6-5 and TRBJ2-2; no clear D gene. The CDR3 covers 14 residues. Per the germline V gene, CDR1 is MNHEY and CDR2 is SVGAGI. With 7 bases removed from V and 3 bases from J, the gap between germline ends came to 12 bases.

CDR3 DNA: TGTGCCAGCAGTAAATCGGCGGACACTGAAGCTTTCTTT. Encoded protein: CASSKSADTEAFF. The chain couples TRBV7-9 to TRBJ1-1; no clear D gene. Germline loops: CDR1 SEHNR, CDR2 FQNEAQ (reference sequence). The V end was cut by 6 bases, the J end by 3 bases, with 11 bases between. CDR3 size: 13 residues.